This section outlines one T cell receptor (beta chain) sequence together with its context. The antigen is undetermined. The source of the sample is a study of tumor-infiltrating lymphocytes in primary liver carcinoma. In the study overall: Subjects consisted of male and female patients aged 30 to 69 years. The tumors, T1-T3 N0M0 lesions, were about 4.2 to 11 cm across.

Germline DNA was extracted too, while blood RNA derived from unsorted whole blood. Researchers generated TCR beta cDNA from about 530 ng of total RNA, relying on a constant-region primer. Slightly modified ARM-PCR with three nested multiplex PCR rounds yielded TCR beta libraries. The opening two PCR rounds, around 10 cycles each, paired TRBV1-TRBV30 forward primers with a C-beta reverse primer. TCRdb ran MiXCR on the multiplex PCR reads and lists one entry per CDR3 protein. Of approximately 320,000 distinct CDR3 sequences in the sample, approximately 54% were seen once. V shed 0 bases and J shed 3 bases, with 6 bases lying between them. Germline lookup yields CDR1 MNHEY and CDR2 SVGEGT. The CDR3 has 13 residues. Broader study findings: Paired tumor-adjacent and tumor-blood samples overlapped less than tumor region pairs did.

Specimen: peripheral blood. This chain joins TRBV6-2 or TRBV6-3 and TRBJ2-7; D might be TRBD1 (5 bases). This receptor was identified in a woman younger than 45 with primary liver carcinoma and hepatitis B virus infection. Here the CDR3 reads CASSYSGVYEQYF. The CDR3 bases are TGTGCCAGCAGTTACTCAGGGGTCTACGAGCAGTACTTC.